The present T cell receptor (beta chain) was sequenced within a study of cytomegalovirus exposure and HLA in healthy donors. Study observations and caveats: Researchers catalogued about 150 TCR beta chains as cytomegalovirus-associated. TCR beta sequences reportedly predicted the HLA-A and HLA-B alleles of most subjects accurately. V- and J-gene trimming in TCR beta was tied to a missense DCLRE1C variant by an analysis performed later. In a later analysis, specific HLA alleles were associated with over 15,000 TCR beta sequences at a 0.05 false discovery rate.

PCR involved 60 Vbeta and 13 Jbeta primers. Profiled with immunoSEQ multiplex PCR; TCRdb holds only in-frame clones, not every one. The profile covers 100,000 or so clones, with 75% to 85% appearing a single time and less than 2.5% taken by the ten largest. Remarks on this clone: Antigen specificity is unknown.

The sequencing sample was made of PBMCs. The clonotype was recovered from a man aged 30 to 39 in good health and CMV-seronegative.

The CDR3 sequence is CAWRDTGAGNTIYF. CDR3 DNA: TGTGCCTGGAGAGACACAGGGGCTGGAAACACCATATATTTT. V is TRBV30 and J is TRBJ1-3; TRBD1 aligns across 7 bases. Germline V gene sequence: CDR1 GTSNPN, CDR2 SVGIG (reference sequence). The CDR3 totals 14 residues. V lost 3 bases, J lost 2 bases, and 4 bases stayed unmatched.